Following are 24 T cell receptor beta chains from one sample sequenced in a study of T cells after yellow fever vaccination. MiXCR, run by TCRdb on the 5' RACE reads, gives a single entry per CDR3 protein. The sample has about 110,000 distinct CDR3 sequences, more than 7.5% seen once. The sample consisted of CD8+ T cells sorted from PBMCs, taken 45 days after the yellow fever booster vaccination. Receptor source: a man aged 25-45 years who received the YFV17D yellow fever vaccine.

The V call is TRBV15, the J call TRBJ2-1; 9 bases match TRBD2. The CDR3 covers 15 residues. Unmatched junction bases numbered 6, after V lost 4 bases and J lost 5 bases. Per germline, CDR1 LNHNV and CDR2 YYDKDF (reference sequence). As DNA, the CDR3 is TGTGCCACCAGCACCCGGACTAGCGTCGACAATGAGCAGTTCTTC. This gives the protein CATSTRTSVDNEQFF.

Ten or more counts support this clonotype. This chain links TRBV7-9 with TRBJ1-1; D is perhaps TRBD1 (5 bases). The CDR3 is made up of 14 amino acids. Germline V gives CDR1 SEHNR, CDR2 FQNEAQ (reference sequence). V was clipped by 7 bases and J by 5 bases, with 17 bases between them. The CDR3 loop is CASNPTEGWTEAFF. The CDR3 nucleotides read TGTGCCAGCAACCCGACAGAGGGTTGGACTGAAGCTTTCTTT.

V and J are TRBV6-6 and TRBJ2-1; unclear D gene. Trimming pared 8 bases from V and 7 bases from J, leaving 12 bases between. The germline CDR1 and CDR2 sequences are MNHNY and SVGAGI (reference sequence). This CDR3 region has 12 residues. The CDR3 region is CASLLPDNEQFF. DNA for the CDR3: TGTGCCAGCCTCCTTCCCGATAATGAGCAGTTCTTC.

The CDR3 DNA sequence: TGTGCCAGCAGCTCGTCGACCCAGACTCTACTCCAAGAGACCCAGTACTTC. This codes for CASSSSTQTLLQETQYF. This chain links TRBV13 with TRBJ2-5, with D unclear. The germline V gene has CDR1 PRHDT and CDR2 FYEKMQ (reference sequence). The CDR3 length is 17 residues. Trimming pared 4 bases from V and 1 base from J, leaving 19 bases between.

This clonotype showed up many times. The CDR3, as DNA: TGTGCCAGCAGCCCCCCCCGGACTGCGGAAGGCTACACCTTC. Amino acid sequence: CASSPPRTAEGYTF. This chain uses TRBV12-3 or TRBV12-4 with TRBJ1-2; D not resolved. With 6 bases removed from V and 8 bases from J, the gap between germline ends came to 19 bases. The CDR3 loop spans 14 amino acids.

This clonotype showed up many times. V gene TRBV6-2 or TRBV6-3 combines with J gene TRBJ2-7; D assignment may be TRBD1 or TRBD2 (5 bases each). V shed 7 bases and J shed 5 bases, with 15 bases lying between them. Germline V gene data show CDR1 as MNHEY and CDR2 as SVGEGT. This CDR3 region has 13 residues. This CDR3 reads CASKTGRVDEQYF. The CDR3 region has the DNA TGTGCCAGCAAAACGGGACGGGTAGACGAGCAGTACTTC.

The sample holds many counts of this clonotype. The chain carries TRBV7-9 and TRBJ1-5; no clear D. Germline V gene data show CDR1 as SEHNR and CDR2 as FQNEAQ (reference sequence). The CDR3 length is 12 residues. V lost 6 bases to trimming and J lost 5 bases, with 8 bases between them. The CDR3, as DNA: TGTGCCAGCAGTGACACTGATCAGCCCCAGCATTTT. This encodes CASSDTDQPQHF.

Ten or more counts support this clonotype. The J gene is TRBJ1-1, the V gene TRBV6-1; 7 bases map to TRBD1. Germline V gene data show CDR1 as MNHNS and CDR2 as SASEGT. V lost 5 bases, J lost 5 bases, and 8 bases stayed unmatched. This CDR3 is 14 amino acids long. CDR3 nucleotides: TGTGCCAGCAGTCTTAATTCAGGGGGGACTGAAGCTTTCTTT. Residues: CASSLNSGGTEAFF.

The table lists this clonotype with many counts. This rearrangement joins TRBV7-9 to TRBJ2-2; a weak D match, TRBD2 (5 bases). The length of the CDR3 is 13 residues. Germline CDR1 reads SEHNR; CDR2 reads FQNEAQ (reference sequence). Trimming left V 6 bases short and J 3 bases short, with 8 bases between. The CDR3 bases are TGTGCCAGCAGTGAGGGATACACCGGGGAGCTGTTTTTT. The encoded protein is CASSEGYTGELFF.

This clonotype occurred many times. The CDR3 sequence: CASSSETSGSLWGELFF. As DNA, the CDR3 is TGTGCCAGCAGCTCCGAGACTAGCGGGAGTCTGTGGGGGGAGCTGTTTTTT. The chain uses TRBV11-2 and TRBJ2-2, with 12 bases that match TRBD2. The CDR3 extends over 17 amino acids. V shed 4 bases, J shed 8 bases, and the junction held 11 bases outside the gene matches. Germline-derived CDR1 and CDR2 are SGHAT and FQNNGV.

There are a few counts of this clonotype. V is TRBV30 and J is TRBJ2-5; 7 nucleotides line up with TRBD2. The CDR3 loop spans 14 amino acids. CDR1 GTSNPN and CDR2 SVGIG come from the germline V gene (reference sequence). V lost 4 bases to trimming and J lost 1 base; unmatched junction nucleotides: 6. The CDR3 nucleotides read TGTGCCTGGAAATCTACGGGAGGCCAAGAGACCCAGTACTTC. Its protein is CAWKSTGGQETQYF.

This clonotype showed up just a few times. CDR3 amino acids: CASSPTERGLAGEEGETQYF. The CDR3 nucleotides are TGCGCCAGCAGCCCAACCGAGAGGGGACTAGCGGGAGAGGAGGGAGAGACCCAGTACTTC. This rearrangement joins TRBV5-1 to TRBJ2-5; 14 bases are shared with TRBD2. This CDR3 has 20 amino acids. J gave up 4 bases and V 4 bases, and 18 bases lay outside the gene matches. Per the germline V gene, CDR1 is SGHRS and CDR2 is YFSETQ.

This clonotype appeared many times. This sequence joins TRBV29-1 and TRBJ2-1; no reliable D call. Germline V gene sequence: CDR1 SQVTM, CDR2 ANQGSEA. The CDR3 length is 11 residues. The V end lost 2 bases, the J end lost 8 bases, and 7 bases lay between the germline ends. CDR3 amino acids: CSVEIVDEQFF. The DNA of the CDR3 is TGCAGCGTTGAAATAGTCGATGAGCAGTTCTTC.

V gene TRBV19 combines with J gene TRBJ2-1; 11 bases are shared with TRBD2. The V segment lost 6 bases and the J segment 4 bases; nucleotides outside the gene matches: 20. Germline values: CDR1 LNHDA, CDR2 SQIVND (reference sequence). The CDR3 extends over 20 amino acids. This CDR3 reads CASSLRTGEIGTSGYNEQFF. The CDR3 nucleotides are TGTGCCAGTAGCCTCAGGACAGGCGAAATAGGGACTAGCGGTTACAATGAGCAGTTCTTC. Complete variable domain (other parts from reference TRBV19 and TRBJ2-1): DGGITQSPKYLFRKEGQNVTLSCEQNLNHDAMYWYRQDPGQGLRLIYYSQIVNDFQKGDIAEGYSVSREKKESFPLTVTSAQKNPTAFYLCASSLRTGEIGTSGYNEQFFGPGTRLTVL.

In its sample, this clonotype was seen many times. The CDR3 nucleotides are TGCAGCGTTTCGGGTCGCACCGGGGAGCTGTTTTTT. Translating it yields CSVSGRTGELFF. The gene calls are TRBV29-1 and TRBJ2-2, with D hard to call. Trimming shortened V by 5 bases and J by 4 bases, and 8 bases separated the two germline ends. Germline V gene lookup returns CDR1 SQVTM and CDR2 ANQGSEA. The CDR3 sequence is 12 residues long.

This clonotype appeared many times. The chain employs TRBV27 and TRBJ2-7; no clear D. The ends were cut back, 0 bases at V and 4 bases at J, with 13 bases in the middle. This CDR3 is 15 amino acids long. CDR1 MNHEY and CDR2 SMNVEV come from the germline V gene (reference sequence). CDR3 nucleotides: TGTGCCAGCAGTTTATCTAGTATCCCTTCGTACGAGCAGTACTTC. Translating gives CASSLSSIPSYEQYF.

This clonotype was detected many times. V gene TRBV3-1 combines with J gene TRBJ2-3, with 9 bases aligning to TRBD2. Looked up from germline, CDR1 is LGHDT and CDR2 is YNNKEL (reference sequence). The CDR3 sequence is 16 residues long. The junction had 3 bases not matched to a gene; V was cut back by 1 base and J by 1 base. CDR3 DNA sequence: TGTGCCAGCAGCCAAGCGCCTAGCGGGGGCACAGATACGCAGTATTTT. It encodes CASSQAPSGGTDTQYF.

This clonotype was seen repeatedly, ten times or more. The rearrangement uses TRBV15 and TRBJ2-1; 10 nucleotides align to TRBD1. V trimming: 1 base; J trimming: 8 bases; junction bases outside the gene matches: 5. This CDR3 contains 15 residues. Germline-derived CDR1 and CDR2 are LNHNV and YYDKDF (reference sequence). The CDR3: CATSRARQGAHEQFF. The CDR3 DNA reads TGTGCCACCAGCAGAGCCCGACAGGGGGCCCATGAGCAGTTCTTC.

This clonotype came up many times. The V call is TRBV9, the J call TRBJ1-5, with D hard to call. Trimming removed 4 bases from V and 3 bases from J, with 14 bases in between. The CDR3 has 15 amino acids. Looked up from germline, CDR1 is SGDLS and CDR2 is YYNGEE. The chain's CDR3 is CASSLGSGYNQPQHF. CDR3 nucleotide sequence: TGTGCCAGCAGCTTGGGGTCGGGGTACAATCAGCCCCAGCATTTT.

This clonotype occurred many times. This chain links TRBV20-1 with TRBJ2-6, with unresolved D. V gave up 0 bases and J gave up 1 base, with 4 bases separating them. Germline assignment: CDR1 DFQATT and CDR2 SNEGSKA (reference sequence). The CDR3 runs 14 residues. CDR3 sequence reads: CSARDRSGANVLTF. Written as DNA, the CDR3 is TGCAGTGCTAGAGACAGGTCTGGGGCCAACGTCCTGACTTTC.

This chain uses TRBV12-3 or TRBV12-4 with TRBJ2-1; no clear D gene. Trimming shortened V by 1 base and J by 2 bases, and 6 bases separated the two germline ends. The CDR3 loop spans 14 amino acids. DNA of the CDR3: TGTGCCAGCAGTTTAGGGCCGCCCTACAATGAGCAGTTCTTC. Translation gives CASSLGPPYNEQFF.

Worth noting for this clonotype: One base away lies a much larger clone, so this may be a sequencing read error. The chain joins TRBV20-1 to TRBJ2-1; TRBD2 aligns across 11 bases. V dropped 3 bases and J dropped 0; count of bases not matched to a gene: 13. Germline lookup yields CDR1 DFQATT and CDR2 SNEGSKA (reference sequence). This CDR3 is 19 amino acids long. The CDR3 DNA reads TGCAGTGCTAGTGGTCTCGCTAGCGGGAGGAAGAGCTCCTACAATGAGCAGTTCTTC. This translates into CSASGLASGRKSSYNEQFF.

This clonotype turned up a few times. The chain carries TRBV9 and TRBJ2-5, with TRBD2 as a possible D gene (6 bases). Trimming cost V 0 bases and J 2 bases, with 8 bases left between them. The CDR3 has 14 amino acids. Germline CDR1 SGDLS, CDR2 YYNGEE. The CDR3 region is CASSVGGLQETQYF. The CDR3 nucleotides read TGTGCCAGCAGCGTAGGGGGACTGCAAGAGACCCAGTACTTC.

This clonotype was seen repeatedly, ten times or more. The chain uses TRBV7-7 and TRBJ2-1; D unclear. The CDR3 loop spans 13 amino acids. Trimming removed 5 bases from V and 4 bases from J, with 9 bases in between. Looked up from germline, CDR1 is SSHAT and CDR2 is FNYEAQ (reference sequence). The chain's CDR3 is CASSTATYNEQFF. CDR3 DNA sequence: TGTGCCAGCAGCACAGCAACTTACAATGAGCAGTTCTTC.